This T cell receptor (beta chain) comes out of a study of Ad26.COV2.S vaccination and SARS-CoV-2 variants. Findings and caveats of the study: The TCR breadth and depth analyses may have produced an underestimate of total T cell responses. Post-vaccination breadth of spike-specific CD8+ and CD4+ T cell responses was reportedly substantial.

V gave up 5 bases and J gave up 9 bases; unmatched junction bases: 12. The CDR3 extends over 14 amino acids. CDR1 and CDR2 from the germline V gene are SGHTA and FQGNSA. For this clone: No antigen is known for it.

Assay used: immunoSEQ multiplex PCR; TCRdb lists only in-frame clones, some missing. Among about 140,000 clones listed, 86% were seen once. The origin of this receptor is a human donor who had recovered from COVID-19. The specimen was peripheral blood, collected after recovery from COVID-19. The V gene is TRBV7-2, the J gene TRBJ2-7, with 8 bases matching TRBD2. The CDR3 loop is CASSLNPTAGGQYF. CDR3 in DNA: TGTGCCAGCAGCCTCAACCCGACGGCGGGGGGGCAGTACTTC.